One sample yielded the 6 T cell receptor beta chains listed below, sequenced in a study of T-cell memory formation after mild COVID-19. TCRdb passed the 5' RACE reads through MiXCR, listing each CDR3 protein once. Here the sample spans about 390,000 distinct CDR3 sequences, 15% to 20% being singletons. Source material: PBMCs or a T cell subset sorted from them (not recorded which). These receptors all come from a man between 18 and 29 years old who had mild COVID-19 (a few samples of this study predate the infection). Cell type and time point are not known.

This chain joins TRBV7-3 and TRBJ2-7; D may be TRBD1 or TRBD2 (5 bases each). The CDR3 has 13 residues. Per the germline V gene, CDR1 is SGHTA and CDR2 is FQGTGA. Trimming stripped 5 bases from V and 9 bases from J, with 17 bases between. In DNA form, the CDR3 reads TGTGCCAGCAGCCCCTGGACCGGGGCAGGGCAGTACTTC. This translates into CASSPWTGAGQYF.

Only a few counts were recorded for this clonotype. The chain links TRBV5-1 to TRBJ2-2; 7 bases fit TRBD1. CDR1 is SGHRS, CDR2 YFSETQ, per germline. Trimming cost V 4 bases and J 5 bases; bases outside gene matches: 5. CDR3 length equals 14 residues. In nucleotides, the CDR3 is TGCGCCAGCAGCCTTGACAGGGCGACCGGGGAGCTGTTTTTT. It encodes CASSLDRATGELFF.

This clonotype was counted ten times or more. The chain uses TRBV12-3 or TRBV12-4 and TRBJ1-6; 9 positions agree with TRBD1. This CDR3 comprises 13 residues. With 10 bases clipped from V and 7 bases from J, the junction kept 5 bases outside the gene matches. DNA for the CDR3: TGTGCCACCAACAGGGGGCTAAATTCACCCCTCCACTTT. It codes for CATNRGLNSPLHF.

The chain joins TRBV28 to TRBJ1-2; 11 bases align to TRBD1. Germline values: CDR1 MDHEN, CDR2 SYDVKM. The CDR3 has 14 residues. Losses at the gene ends were 6 bases for V and 5 bases for J; bases not matched to a gene: 5. This CDR3 is CASSPGQGAYGYTF. The CDR3 nucleotides are TGTGCCAGCAGCCCAGGACAGGGGGCTTATGGCTACACCTTC.

J is TRBJ2-2 and V is TRBV15; tentatively, D is TRBD2 (5 bases). The CDR3 spans 13 residues. V lost 0 bases to trimming and J lost 10 bases, with 9 bases between them. Germline CDR1 reads LNHNV; CDR2 reads YYDKDF (reference sequence). This chain's CDR3 is CATSRDLTMELFF. The CDR3 DNA follows: TGTGCCACCAGCAGAGATCTGACTATGGAGCTGTTTTTT.

V is TRBV6-5 and J is TRBJ2-7; D gene uncertain. Germline CDR1 is MNHEY and CDR2 is SVGAGI. V was cut by 0 bases and J by 5 bases, with 11 bases left in between. The CDR3 has 14 residues. This CDR3 reads CASSYSRVGHEQYF. The CDR3 bases are TGTGCCAGCAGTTACTCGAGAGTTGGGCACGAGCAGTACTTC.